These 12 T cell receptor beta chains share one sample of origin, sequenced in a study of cytomegalovirus exposure and HLA in healthy donors. Using immunoSEQ multiplex PCR, the repertoire was profiled, and TCRdb retains in-frame clones only, with some absent. This table has about 130,000 clones, 89% appearing once. Specimen: PBMCs. The origin of the receptors is a woman under 30 in good health and CMV-seropositive.

The rearrangement joins TRBV19 to TRBJ2-7; 7 bases are a match to TRBD1. The CDR3 loop spans 13 amino acids. Germline CDR1 LNHDA, CDR2 SQIVND (reference sequence). J gave up 5 bases and V 5 bases, and 6 bases lay outside the gene matches. CDR3 sequence reads: CASSYDTGDEQYF. Written as DNA, the CDR3 is TGTGCCAGTAGTTACGACACAGGGGACGAGCAGTACTTC.

This chain uses TRBV7-9 with TRBJ2-1; 9 bases align to TRBD1. This CDR3 is 14 amino acids long. Germline lookup yields CDR1 SEHNR and CDR2 FQNEAQ (reference sequence). The junction had 7 bases not matched to a gene; V was cut back by 6 bases and J by 7 bases. The CDR3 is CASSPMGQGNEQFF. For the CDR3, the DNA is TGTGCCAGCAGTCCGATGGGACAGGGTAATGAGCAGTTCTTC.

This rearrangement joins TRBV4-1 to TRBJ2-5; 7 bases are shared with TRBD2. Looked up from germline, CDR1 is MGHRA and CDR2 is YSYEKL. Trimming cost V 0 bases and J 5 bases; bases outside gene matches: 3. The CDR3 is 14 residues long. As DNA, the CDR3 is TGCGCCAGCAGCCAAGAAGTTAGCGGGGAGACCCAGTACTTC. Translation gives CASSQEVSGETQYF.

The rearrangement uses TRBV27 and TRBJ2-2; D is ambiguous. From germline, CDR1 is MNHEY and CDR2 SMNVEV (reference sequence). CDR3 length: 14 amino acids. Trimming left V 8 bases short and J 6 bases short, with 16 bases between. The CDR3 spells CASRLRPASGELFF. The CDR3 nucleotides read TGTGCCAGCCGGCTGAGGCCAGCCTCCGGGGAGCTGTTTTTT.

The V and J genes are TRBV19 and TRBJ1-2, with a possible D match to TRBD1 (6 bases). The V end was cut by 4 bases, the J end by 5 bases, with 14 bases between. CDR1 and CDR2 from the germline V gene are LNHDA and SQIVND (reference sequence). This CDR3 contains 14 residues. The CDR3 DNA is TGTGCCAGTAGTAGACAGGCCAGCAGTTATGGCTACACCTTC. Translating gives CASSRQASSYGYTF.

CDR3 region: CASSIIPGQFSPLHF. In nucleotides, the CDR3 is TGTGCCAGTAGTATAATCCCGGGACAGTTCTCACCCCTCCACTTT. The V call is TRBV19, the J call TRBJ1-6, with 7 bases that match TRBD1. The J segment lost 10 bases and the V segment lost 2 bases, leaving 8 bases of the junction unmatched. Looked up from germline, CDR1 is LNHDA and CDR2 is SQIVND (reference sequence). The CDR3 extends over 15 amino acids.

The V call is TRBV1, the J call TRBJ2-4; the listed D gene, TRBD2, was not tested against the DNA. TRBV1 counts as a pseudogene. This CDR3 region has 15 residues. DNA for the CDR3: TGCACCAGCAGCCAACCCAAATTCCGTGGAGACATTCAGTACTTC. It translates to CTSSQPKFRGDIQYF.

This chain uses TRBV27 with TRBJ2-6; TRBD1 agrees at 10 bases. Looked up from germline, CDR1 is MNHEY and CDR2 is SMNVEV (reference sequence). The CDR3 contains 17 residues. V lost 6 bases and J lost 0; bases outside the gene matches: 5. As DNA, the CDR3 is TGTGCCAGCAGGCGGACAGGGGGGATCTCTGGGGCCAACGTCCTGACTTTC. Protein sequence: CASRRTGGISGANVLTF. Drawing the rest from reference TRBV27 and TRBJ2-6, the complete variable domain is EAQVTQNPRYLITVTGKKLTVTCSQNMNHEYMSWYRQDPGLGLRQIYYSMNVEVTDKGDVPEGYKVSRKEKRNFPLILESPSPNQTSLYFCASRRTGGISGANVLTFGAGSRLTVL.

This clone was recorded once. The chain couples TRBV10-1 to TRBJ1-5; D perhaps matches TRBD1 (6 bases). The V end lost 4 bases, the J end lost 0 bases, and 16 bases lay between the germline ends. The CDR3 totals 17 residues. The V gene's germline CDR1 is WNHNN and CDR2 SYGVQD (reference sequence). The CDR3 spells CASSVLGQSYSNQPQHF. The CDR3 DNA follows: TGCGCCAGCAGTGTGCTTGGACAGTCCTATAGCAATCAGCCCCAGCATTTT.

This clone was picked up a small number of times. The V call is TRBV4-3, the J call TRBJ2-2, with 10 bases lining up with TRBD2. Germline CDR1 is LGHNA and CDR2 is YSLEER. The CDR3 is made up of 19 amino acids. Trimming at V came to 4 bases and at J to 1 base, leaving 12 bases not matched to a gene. The CDR3 reads CASSPDLLAGAVNTGELFF. CDR3 nucleotides: TGCGCCAGCAGCCCGGACCTTCTAGCGGGGGCCGTGAACACCGGGGAGCTGTTTTTT.

This sequence joins TRBV5-6 and TRBJ2-2, with D possibly matching TRBD1 (6 bases). CDR3 length: 15 residues. Germline assignment: CDR1 SGHDT and CDR2 YYEEEE. Between the trimmed V and J ends, which lost 6 bases and 2 bases, there was a span of 14 bases. The CDR3 here is CASNVGTSNTGELFF. In DNA, the CDR3 is TGTGCCAGCAACGTCGGGACATCTAACACCGGGGAGCTGTTTTTT.

The chain has TRBV7-6 and TRBJ2-1, with D unclear. The CDR3 is made up of 11 amino acids. Per the germline V gene, CDR1 is SGHVS and CDR2 is FNYEAQ. V lost 4 bases and J 5 bases, leaving 3 bases between the germline ends. CDR3: CASSSDNEQFF. The CDR3 region has the DNA TGTGCCAGCAGCTCGGACAATGAGCAGTTCTTC.